The T cell receptor (beta chain) described here comes from a study of shared clonotypes between healthy human individuals. In regard to this clone: Antigen: not known.

Study-wide results and limits: A small donor pool kept down the genetic and exposure-history diversity that was represented.

Generated by immunoSEQ multiplex PCR, the TCRdb table keeps only in-frame clones and is missing some. The sample includes about 450,000 clones, 70% to 80% of them seen just once. This sequence was found in a woman aged 35 to 49 in good health. Some clones in this sample may be carry-over from other donors' samples. The sample comprised PBMCs.

This CDR3 reads CASSQESSLWDTQYF. Here the CDR3 DNA reads TGCGCCAGCAGCCAAGAATCATCCCTCTGGGATACGCAGTATTTT. This chain joins TRBV4-3 and TRBJ2-3; D not certain. With 0 bases removed from V and 6 bases from J, the gap between germline ends came to 13 bases. Per germline, CDR1 LGHNA and CDR2 YSLEER. This CDR3 region has 15 residues.